This record covers a single T cell receptor (beta chain). The antigen remains unidentified. This may come from a read error, since a much larger clone is one base off. These data belong to a study of T cell repertoires in cytomegalovirus infection. Study summary: Carrying CMV and the relevant HLA type showed in public TCR beta signatures. Overall study results and limits: Clonotype analysis showed dominance of the ex vivo response by HLA-C-restricted CMV-specific TCR beta clonotypes. CMV carriers having the relevant HLA were flagged by cumulative public TCR beta family frequency.

TCRdb independently ran MiXCR on the reads; one entry per CDR3 protein. The sample consists of roughly 600,000 distinct CDR3 sequences, 24% of them appearing once. There are 17 residues in the CDR3. Germline V lookup: CDR1 MNHGY, CDR2 SAAAGT. This receptor was identified in a human donor in good health (CMV status not recorded). Some clones in this sample may be carry-over from other donors' samples. V and J are TRBV6-8 and TRBJ2-6; a possible D gene is TRBD1 (5 bases). Specimen: CD8+ T cells from PBMCs. The CDR3 sequence: CASSYSARNSGANALTF. Written as DNA, the CDR3 is TGTGCCAGCAGTTACTCGGCAAGAAACTCTGGGGCCAACGCCCTGACTTTC.